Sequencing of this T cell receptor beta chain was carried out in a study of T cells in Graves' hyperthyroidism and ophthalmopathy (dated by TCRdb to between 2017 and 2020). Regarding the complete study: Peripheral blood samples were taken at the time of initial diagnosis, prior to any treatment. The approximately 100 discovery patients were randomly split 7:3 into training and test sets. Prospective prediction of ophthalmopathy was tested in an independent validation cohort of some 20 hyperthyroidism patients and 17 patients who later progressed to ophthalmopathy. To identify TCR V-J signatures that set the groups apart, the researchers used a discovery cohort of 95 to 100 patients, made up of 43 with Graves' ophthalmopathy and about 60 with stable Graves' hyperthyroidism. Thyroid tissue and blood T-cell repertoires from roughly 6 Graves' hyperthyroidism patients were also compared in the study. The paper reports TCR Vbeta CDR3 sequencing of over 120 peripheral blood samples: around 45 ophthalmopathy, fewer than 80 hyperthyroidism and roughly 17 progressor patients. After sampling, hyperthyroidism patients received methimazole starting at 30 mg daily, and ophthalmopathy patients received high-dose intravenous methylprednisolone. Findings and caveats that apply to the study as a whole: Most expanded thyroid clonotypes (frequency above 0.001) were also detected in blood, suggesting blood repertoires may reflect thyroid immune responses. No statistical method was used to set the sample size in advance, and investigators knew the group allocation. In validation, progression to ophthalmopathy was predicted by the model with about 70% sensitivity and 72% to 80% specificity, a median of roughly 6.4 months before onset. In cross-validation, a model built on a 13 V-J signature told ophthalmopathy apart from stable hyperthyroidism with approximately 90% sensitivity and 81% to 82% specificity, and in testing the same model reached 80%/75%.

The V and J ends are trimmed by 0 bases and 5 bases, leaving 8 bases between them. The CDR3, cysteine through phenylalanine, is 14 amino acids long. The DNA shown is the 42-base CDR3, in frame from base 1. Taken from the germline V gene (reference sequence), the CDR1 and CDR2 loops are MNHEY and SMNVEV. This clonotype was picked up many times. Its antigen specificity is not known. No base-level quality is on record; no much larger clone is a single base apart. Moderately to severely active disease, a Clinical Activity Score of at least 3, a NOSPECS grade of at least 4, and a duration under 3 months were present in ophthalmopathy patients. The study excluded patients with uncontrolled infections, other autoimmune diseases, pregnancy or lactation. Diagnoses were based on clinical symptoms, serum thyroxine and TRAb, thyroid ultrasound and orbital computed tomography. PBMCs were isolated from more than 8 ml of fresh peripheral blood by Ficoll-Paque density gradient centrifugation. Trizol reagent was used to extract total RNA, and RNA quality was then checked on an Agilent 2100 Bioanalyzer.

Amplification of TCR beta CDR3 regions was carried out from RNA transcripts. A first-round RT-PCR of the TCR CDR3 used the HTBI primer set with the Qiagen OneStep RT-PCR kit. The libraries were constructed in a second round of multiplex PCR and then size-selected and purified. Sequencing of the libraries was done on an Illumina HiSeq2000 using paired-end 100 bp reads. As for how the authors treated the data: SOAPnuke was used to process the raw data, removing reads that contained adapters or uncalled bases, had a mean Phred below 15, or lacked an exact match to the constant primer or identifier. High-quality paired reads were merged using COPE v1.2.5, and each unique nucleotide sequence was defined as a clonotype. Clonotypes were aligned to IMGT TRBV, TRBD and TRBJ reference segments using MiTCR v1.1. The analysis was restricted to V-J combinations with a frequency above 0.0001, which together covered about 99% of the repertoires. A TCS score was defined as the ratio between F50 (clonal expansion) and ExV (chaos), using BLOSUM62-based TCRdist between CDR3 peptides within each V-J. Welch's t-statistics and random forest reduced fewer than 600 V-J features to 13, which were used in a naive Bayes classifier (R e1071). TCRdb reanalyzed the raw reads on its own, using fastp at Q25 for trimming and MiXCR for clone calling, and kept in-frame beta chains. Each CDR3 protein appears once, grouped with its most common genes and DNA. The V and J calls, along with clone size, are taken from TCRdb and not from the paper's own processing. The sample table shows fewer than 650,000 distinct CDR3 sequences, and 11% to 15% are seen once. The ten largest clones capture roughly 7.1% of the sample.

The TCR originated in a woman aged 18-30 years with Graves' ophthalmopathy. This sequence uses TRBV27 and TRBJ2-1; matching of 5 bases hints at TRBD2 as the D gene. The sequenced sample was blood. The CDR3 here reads CASSLSKRNNEQFF. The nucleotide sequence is TGTGCCAGCAGTTTATCGAAGCGGAACAATGAGCAGTTCTTC.